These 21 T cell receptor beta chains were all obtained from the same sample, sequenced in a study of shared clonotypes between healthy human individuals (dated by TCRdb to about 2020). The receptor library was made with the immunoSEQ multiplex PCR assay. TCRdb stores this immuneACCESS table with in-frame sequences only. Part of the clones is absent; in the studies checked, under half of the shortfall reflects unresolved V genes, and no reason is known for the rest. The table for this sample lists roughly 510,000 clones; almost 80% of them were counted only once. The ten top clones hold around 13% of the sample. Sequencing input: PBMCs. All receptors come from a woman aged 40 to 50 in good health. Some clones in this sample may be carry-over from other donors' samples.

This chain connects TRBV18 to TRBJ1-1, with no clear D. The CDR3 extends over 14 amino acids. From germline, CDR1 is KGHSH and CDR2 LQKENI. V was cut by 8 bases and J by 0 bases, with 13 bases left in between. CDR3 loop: CASTSGFMNTEAFF. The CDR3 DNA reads TGTGCCAGCACCTCGGGTTTCATGAACACTGAAGCTTTCTTT.

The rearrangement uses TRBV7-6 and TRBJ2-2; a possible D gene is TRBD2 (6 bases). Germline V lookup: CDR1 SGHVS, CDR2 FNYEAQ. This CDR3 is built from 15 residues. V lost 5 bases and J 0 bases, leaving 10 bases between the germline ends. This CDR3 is CASSRRGANTGELFF. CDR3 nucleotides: TGTGCCAGCAGCCGACGCGGGGCGAACACCGGGGAGCTGTTTTTT.

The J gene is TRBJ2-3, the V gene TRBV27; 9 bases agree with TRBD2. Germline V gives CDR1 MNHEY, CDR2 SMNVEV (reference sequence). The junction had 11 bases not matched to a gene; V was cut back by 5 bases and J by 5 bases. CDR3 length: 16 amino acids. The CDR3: CASSRTSGPLGDTQYF. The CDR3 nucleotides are TGTGCCAGCAGTCGAACTAGCGGGCCTTTGGGAGATACGCAGTATTTT.

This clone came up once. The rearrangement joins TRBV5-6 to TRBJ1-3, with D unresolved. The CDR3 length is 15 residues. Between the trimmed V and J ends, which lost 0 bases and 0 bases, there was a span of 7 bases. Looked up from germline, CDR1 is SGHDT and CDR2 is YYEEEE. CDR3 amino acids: CASSLGGSSGNTIYF. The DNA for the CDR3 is TGTGCCAGCAGCTTGGGCGGGAGCTCTGGAAACACCATATATTTT.

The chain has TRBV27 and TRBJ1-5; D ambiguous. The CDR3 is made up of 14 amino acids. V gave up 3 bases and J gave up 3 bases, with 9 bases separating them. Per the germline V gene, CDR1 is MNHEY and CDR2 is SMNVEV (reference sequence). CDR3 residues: CASSFGRNNQPQHF. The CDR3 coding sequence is TGTGCCAGCAGTTTCGGGCGGAACAATCAGCCCCAGCATTTT.

As DNA, the CDR3 is TGTGCCACCAGCGCTCTAGCGGGAGCTGGCAATGAGCAGTTCTTC. This sequence encodes CATSALAGAGNEQFF. The rearrangement joins TRBV15 to TRBJ2-1; 10 bases match TRBD2. Germline V gives CDR1 LNHNV, CDR2 YYDKDF (reference sequence). The CDR3 extends over 15 amino acids. The trim removed 5 bases at V and 6 bases at J, leaving 7 bases unmatched. Looking up the rest from reference TRBV15 and TRBJ2-1 gives the full variable domain: DAMVIQNPRYQVTQFGKPVTLSCSQTLNHNVMYWYQQKSSQAPKLLFHYYDKDFNNEADTPDNFQSRRPNTSFCFLDIRSPGLGDTAMYLCATSALAGAGNEQFFGPGTRLTVL.

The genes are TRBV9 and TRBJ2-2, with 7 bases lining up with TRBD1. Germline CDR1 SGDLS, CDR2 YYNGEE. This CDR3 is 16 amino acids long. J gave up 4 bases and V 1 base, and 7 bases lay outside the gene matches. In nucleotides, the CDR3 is TGTGCCAGCAGCGTATACGACAGGGCGCGCACCGGGGAGCTGTTTTTT. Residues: CASSVYDRARTGELFF.

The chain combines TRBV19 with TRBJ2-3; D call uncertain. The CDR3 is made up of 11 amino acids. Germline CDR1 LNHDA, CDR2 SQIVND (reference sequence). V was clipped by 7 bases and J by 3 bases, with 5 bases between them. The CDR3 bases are TGTGCCAGTATTTCGACAGATACGCAGTATTTT. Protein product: CASISTDTQYF. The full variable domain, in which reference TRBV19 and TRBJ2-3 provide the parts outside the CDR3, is DGGITQSPKYLFRKEGQNVTLSCEQNLNHDAMYWYRQDPGQGLRLIYYSQIVNDFQKGDIAEGYSVSREKKESFPLTVTSAQKNPTAFYLCASISTDTQYFGPGTRLTVL.

The CDR3 reads CASRAGLQNYGYTF. The CDR3 DNA sequence: TGTGCCAGCAGGGCCGGCCTGCAGAACTATGGCTACACCTTC. This rearrangement joins TRBV9 to TRBJ1-2; D is undetermined. V lost 5 bases, J lost 2 bases, and 13 bases lay in between. Per the germline V gene, CDR1 is SGDLS and CDR2 is YYNGEE. There are 14 residues in the CDR3.

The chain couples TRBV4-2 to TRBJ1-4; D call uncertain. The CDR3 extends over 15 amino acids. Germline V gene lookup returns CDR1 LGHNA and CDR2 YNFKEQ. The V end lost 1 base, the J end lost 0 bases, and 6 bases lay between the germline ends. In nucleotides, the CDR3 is TGTGCCAGCAGCCAAGCCGAAGCAACTAATGAAAAACTGTTTTTT. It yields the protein CASSQAEATNEKLFF.

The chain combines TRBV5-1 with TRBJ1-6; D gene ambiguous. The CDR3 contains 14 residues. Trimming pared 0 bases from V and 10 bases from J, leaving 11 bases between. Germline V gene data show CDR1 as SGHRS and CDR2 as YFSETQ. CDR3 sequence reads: CASSLAKGSSPLHF. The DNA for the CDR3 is TGCGCCAGCAGCTTGGCTAAGGGCTCCTCACCCCTCCACTTT.

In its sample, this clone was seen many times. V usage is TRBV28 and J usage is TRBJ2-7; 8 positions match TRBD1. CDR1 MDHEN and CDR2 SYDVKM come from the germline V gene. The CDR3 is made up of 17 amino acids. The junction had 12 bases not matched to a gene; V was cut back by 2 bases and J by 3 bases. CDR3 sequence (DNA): TGTGCCAGCAGTTTAAGGTTAGGGCAGGGGGCTTTCTACGAGCAGTACTTC. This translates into CASSLRLGQGAFYEQYF.

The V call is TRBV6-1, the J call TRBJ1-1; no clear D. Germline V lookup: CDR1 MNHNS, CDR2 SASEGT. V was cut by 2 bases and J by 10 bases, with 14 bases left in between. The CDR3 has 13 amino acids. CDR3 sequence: CASSEMVGSRAFF. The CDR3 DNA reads TGTGCCAGCAGTGAAATGGTGGGGAGTCGAGCTTTCTTT.

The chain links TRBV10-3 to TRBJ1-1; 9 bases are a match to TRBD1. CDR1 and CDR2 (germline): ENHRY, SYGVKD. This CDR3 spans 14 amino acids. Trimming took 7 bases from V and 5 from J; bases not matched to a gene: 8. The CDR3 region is CAITLTGGGTEAFF. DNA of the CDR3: TGTGCCATCACCCTGACAGGGGGAGGGACTGAAGCTTTCTTT.

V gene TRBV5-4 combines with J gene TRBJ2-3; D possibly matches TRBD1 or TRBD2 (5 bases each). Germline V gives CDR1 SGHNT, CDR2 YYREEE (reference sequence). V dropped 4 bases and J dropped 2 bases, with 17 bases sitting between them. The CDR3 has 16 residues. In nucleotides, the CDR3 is TGTGCCAGCAGCACTCGAAGGGGAGACTCCACAGATACGCAGTATTTT. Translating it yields CASSTRRGDSTDTQYF.

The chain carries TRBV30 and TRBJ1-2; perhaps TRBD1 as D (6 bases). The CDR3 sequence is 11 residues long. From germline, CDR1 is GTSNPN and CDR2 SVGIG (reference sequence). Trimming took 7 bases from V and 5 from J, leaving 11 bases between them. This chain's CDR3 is CASGQQYGYTF. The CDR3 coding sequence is TGTGCCTCTGGACAGCAATATGGCTACACCTTC.

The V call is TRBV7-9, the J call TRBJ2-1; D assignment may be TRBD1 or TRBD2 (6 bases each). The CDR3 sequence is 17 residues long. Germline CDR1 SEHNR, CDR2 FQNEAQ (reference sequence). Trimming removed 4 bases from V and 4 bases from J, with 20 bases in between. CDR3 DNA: TGTGCCAGCAGCTCGGAGGGGTGGGGCAGGGGATACAATGAGCAGTTCTTC. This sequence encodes CASSSEGWGRGYNEQFF.

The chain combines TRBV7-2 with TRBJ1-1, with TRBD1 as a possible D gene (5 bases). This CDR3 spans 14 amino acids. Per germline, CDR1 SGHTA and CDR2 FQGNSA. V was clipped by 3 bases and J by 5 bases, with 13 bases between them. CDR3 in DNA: TGTGCCAGCAGCTTTGGGGGTTTAAGAACTGAAGCTTTCTTT. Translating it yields CASSFGGLRTEAFF.

CDR3 nucleotides: TGTGCCAGTAGGCCCCGGGGAGACACCGGGGAGCTGTTTTTT. Its protein is CASRPRGDTGELFF. This chain joins TRBV19 and TRBJ2-2, with D maybe TRBD2 (5 bases). Germline V gives CDR1 LNHDA, CDR2 SQIVND (reference sequence). CDR3 length equals 14 residues. Trimming shortened V by 6 bases and J by 3 bases, and 11 bases separated the two germline ends.

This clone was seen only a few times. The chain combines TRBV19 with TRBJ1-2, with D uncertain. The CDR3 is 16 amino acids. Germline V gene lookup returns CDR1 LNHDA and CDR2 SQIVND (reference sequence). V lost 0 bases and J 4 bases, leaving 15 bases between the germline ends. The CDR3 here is CASSIDGATMAYGYTF. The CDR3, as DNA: TGTGCCAGTAGTATAGATGGCGCCACGATGGCCTATGGCTACACCTTC.

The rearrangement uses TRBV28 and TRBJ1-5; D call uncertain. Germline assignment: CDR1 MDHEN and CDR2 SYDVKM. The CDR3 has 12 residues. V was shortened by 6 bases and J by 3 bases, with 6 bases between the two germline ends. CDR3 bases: TGTGCCAGCAGGGTTATCAATCAGCCCCAGCATTTT. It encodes CASRVINQPQHF.